The present entry profiles one T cell receptor beta chain with its context. It has no known antigen specificity. No much larger clone is present one base from it, and per-base qualities are unavailable. This sample stems from a study of siplizumab effects on memory and regulatory T cells (dated by TCRdb to about 2019). About the full investigation: The study looked at the effect of siplizumab, an anti-CD2 antibody, on alloreactive T-cell subsets in allogeneic mixed lymphocyte reactions made from human PBMCs. Broad study findings and their caveats: Whether proliferating Tregs from siplizumab cultures were suppressive was not functionally confirmed. About 75-97% of proliferating CD4+ or CD8+ clones could not be given a naive or memory phenotype. In reactions with siplizumab, an average of approximately 69% of mappable alloreactive CD4+ clones were Treg-derived, compared with 25% to 30% in control reactions. Greater diversity appeared to be present in unstimulated naive T cells than in memory T cells, and a substantial contribution to the alloresponse seemed to be made by naive cells. Sequences below about 10^-5 frequency were poorly captured, so only a minor fraction of alloreactive clones could be mapped to unstimulated subsets. Siplizumab significantly lowered the cumulative frequency of alloreactive sequences that could be traced to unstimulated CD4+ memory T cells.

Unstimulated CD4+ memory cells were also sequenced in three donor pairs, together with CD4+ naive, CD8+ TEMRA, CD8+ naive and CD8+ effector memory subsets. TCRbeta CDR3 sequencing was performed on sorted unstimulated T cells and on proliferating T cells recovered from mixed lymphocyte reactions. Fresh whole blood from ten HLA-typed healthy donors was used as the source from which PBMCs were isolated. The CDR3 holds 11 amino acids from the cysteine to the phenylalanine. Kept here is only the CDR3 DNA, which spans 33 bases and is read in frame from base 1. The junction carries 4 bases between V and J, which are trimmed by 1 base and 3 bases respectively. CDR1 and CDR2 are drawn from the germline V gene (reference sequence): GTSNPN, SVGIG. To prepare the library, the immunoSEQ multiplex PCR assay was applied. Each sample had 80,000 to 100,000 TCR templates assayed by the deep sequencing platform. Genomic DNA extracted from sorted T cells was used for TCRbeta CDR3 sequencing. Under the source paper's analysis protocol: The R programming language was used for the clonal analysis of the TCRbeta CDR3 data. Alloreactive CD4+ and CD8+ clones were defined by comparing unstimulated samples with post-reaction CFSE-low samples. Regulatory or non-regulatory origin of alloreactive CD4+ clones was assigned by matching sequences to the sorted unstimulated Treg and non-Treg repertoires. TCRdb stores this immuneACCESS table with in-frame sequences only. Part of the clones is absent; in the studies checked, under half of the shortfall reflects unresolved V genes, and no reason is known for the rest. D and trimming were read from the DNA, whereas the V and J calls and clone size are those reported in that table. A total of about 52,000 clones appear in this sample, 95% to 97% of them only once. The biggest ten clones account for under 0.7% of the sample.

This sequence originates from a human donor in good health. Sample: naive CD4+ T cells sorted from blood. In light of the paper, this sample's cell subset or site label describes: unstimulated naive T cells. The chain couples TRBV30 to TRBJ2-7; the D gene cannot be resolved reliably. Read as DNA, the sequence is TGTGCCTGGAGTGCGAGCTACGAGCAGTACTTC. This translates into CAWSASYEQYF.